This TCR beta chain emerged from a study of cytomegalovirus exposure and HLA in healthy donors (dated by TCRdb to about 2017). Background for the entire study: In an earlier analysis of several hundred of the donors, under 300 Gb of sequence data and 117 million unique TCR beta sequences from about 179 million T cells were reported. About 5 DR-DQ haplotypes were handled as single units for association and clustering, since linkage in the cohort was strong. In a later analysis, previously published TCR beta repertoires from 500 to 750 donors were re-analyzed and high-resolution HLA genotyping was added so that TCR occurrence patterns could be studied. Around 320 gigabases of sequencing data and approximately 80 million unique TCR sequences were included in an early release covering several hundred HLA-typed donors. The genetic ancestry cluster associated with self-reported Caucasian donors included approximately 85% of the 398 genotyped donors. All discovery cohort repertoires had been generated using a single sequencing platform. HLA typing covered class I and class II loci at four-digit resolution. Among about 390 genotyped donors of the cohort, an average of around 240,000 unique TCR beta nucleotide sequences were sequenced per donor, approximately 20% of them non-productive. In addition to the first cohort of 500 to 850 subjects, a separate validation cohort of 120 different subjects was used. Donor age, sex, ethnicity and CMV serostatus were compiled together with the repertoire data. Rather than drawing on any new phenotypic data, the later analysis identified candidate immune exposures from TCR beta sequences and the way those sequences occurred across donors. The T cell repertoires of around 730 subjects were profiled by immunosequencing and related to cytomegalovirus serostatus. The study was designed to test whether signatures of past pathogen exposure could be identified by cataloging public T cell receptors. Typing coverage differed by locus: A, B, C, DRB1 and DQB1 were typed in roughly 620-630 donors, DQA1 in 500 to 550, DPA1 in around 580, and DPB1 in roughly 470. In a later genetic analysis, genome-wide SNP genotypes for about three fifths of the roughly 670 donors were used, and that subset was treated as a discovery cohort. An earlier analysis of 587 of the donors applied high-throughput TCR beta sequencing to assess whether each TCR beta V gene segment acted as functional or pseudogenic. The study combined high-throughput TCR immunosequencing, statistical association of individual TCRs with disease status, and machine learning to predict cytomegalovirus infection status.

Notes on this clone: No antigen is known for it. Nothing much larger sits one base from this clone, and base qualities are not available.

The library was generated by the immunoSEQ multiplex PCR assay. A mixture of 60 forward primers for TCR Vbeta segments and 13 reverse primers for TCR Jbeta segments was used in the multiplex PCR. Amplification of the CDR3 region of rearranged TCR beta genes was performed with a multiplex PCR assay on genomic DNA. The Illumina HiSeq System was used to sequence the amplified TCR beta libraries as 87-base-pair reads. Per the authors' processing: A later analysis counted tens of millions of unique TCR beta chains across the 670 or so repertoires, and 9 million to 14 million of these chains were shared by at least two donors. Raw reads were error-corrected and collapsed into unique sequences by a nearest-neighbor algorithm in which closely related sequences were merged to remove PCR and sequencing errors. V, D and J gene segments were assigned by aligning CDR3 sequences to IMGT reference sequences. For a sequence to be retained, a match of at least six nucleotides to both a V gene segment and a J gene segment was required. A rearrangement counted as productive if the CDR3 had no stop codons and remained in frame with V and J, and every other rearrangement counted as non-productive. Following IMGT convention, CDR3 was defined as the stretch from the second conserved V-encoded cysteine up to the conserved J-encoded phenylalanine. The earlier analysis of roughly 590 of the donors excluded any sequence lacking an unambiguous match to a single V gene segment. In an earlier analysis of 587 of the donors, V segments were called functional above 56.7% productive rearrangements and were called segregating when the between-donor standard deviation exceeded 5%. A statistical classification framework was developed to diagnose cytomegalovirus status using the catalog of TCR beta chain sequences. V and J gene assignment, in a later analysis, came from comparing TCR nucleotide sequences with IMGT/GENE-DB human TR gene sequences. The TCRdist pipeline was used in a later analysis to assign CDR3 sequences and most-parsimonious VDJ recombination scenarios. In a later analysis, each TCR beta chain was defined by its CDR3 amino acid sequence together with its V-gene family, and reads without a unique V-gene family were excluded. To address suspected cross-contamination and a sequencing artifact, a later analysis removed 592 highly shared, low-generation-probability nucleotide sequences. In a later analysis, a clonal expansion index was calculated for each public chain from normalized within-repertoire ranks of inferred template counts. A later analysis computed generation probabilities with a VDJ recombination model fitted to out-of-frame rearrangements, and checked the results against IGoR. In a later analysis, hypergeometric tests were used to score TCR-TCR, TCR-HLA and TCR-CMV co-occurrence, with a repertoire-size bias correction applied to TCR pairs. False discovery rates were estimated in a later analysis by permuting HLA or CMV assignments 20 times. In a later analysis, co-occurring TCRs were grouped using DBSCAN, and TCRdist sequence similarity was added for clustering within HLA-allele-positive subsets. Repertoires with fewer than 30,000 or more than 120,000 public chains were left out of co-occurrence clustering, as were a handful of repertoires with anomalous nucleotide sharing. This immuneACCESS table, as held by TCRdb, lists in-frame sequences with V and J called but not all clones. Of the missing ones, under half trace to an unresolved V gene in checked studies; the others have no known cause. The V and J calls and clone size were taken over from that table, and D and trimming were inferred from the DNA. The sample records about 180,000 clones, 75% of which are singletons. The ten largest clones represent around 3% of the sample.

The CDR3 holds 13 amino acids from the cysteine to the phenylalanine. Left in the record is the CDR3 DNA by itself, 39 bases read in frame from the first base. CDR1 SQVTM and CDR2 ANQGSEA are derived from the germline V gene. The germline V end is reduced by 6 bases and the J end by 1 base; junction bases left unmatched: 5. Overall study results and their limits: A further reported finding was that TCR beta sequences accurately predicted the HLA-A and HLA-B alleles for most subjects in the first cohort. While some public TCRs were present in many individuals, most TCR sequences turned up only very rarely across donors. An earlier analysis of approximately 590 of the donors showed that most TCR beta V segments appeared in productive rearrangements either about 90% or about 30% of the time, which broadly matched IMGT annotations. The cohort was sequenced for TCR beta chains only, and without alpha or paired-chain data the features that could be detected were limited. Because HLA typing was missing for some donors at each locus, association tests included only the typed subset. When HLA alleles, especially DR and DQ, strongly co-occurred, TCR associations were difficult to assign to individual alleles. Because the 87-base-pair reads could not distinguish some IMGT-functional V segments, including TRBV6-2 and TRBV6-3, those segments were excluded. The sequencing pipeline was judged likely to have produced a cluster of highly shared sequence variants as a technical artifact. A later analysis found that most CMV-associated TCR beta chains appeared HLA-restricted, with HLA associations seemingly driven largely by CMV exposure. In both the original and validation cohorts, the classifier was reported to diagnose cytomegalovirus status with high specificity and sensitivity. An association between a missense DCLRE1C variant and V-gene and J-gene trimming of TCR beta chains was found in a later genetic analysis and replicated in an independent cohort. Linkage disequilibrium might explain the correlated functional status among segregating V segments, but an unknown experimental factor could not be excluded. A later analysis found that HLA-associated TCR beta chains were more clonally expanded and had lower generation probabilities than equally common non-associated chains. Specific HLA alleles were associated with 15,000 to 20,000 TCR beta sequences at a false discovery rate of 0.05 in a later analysis. For the cohort, immune exposure information was limited to CMV serostatus. Because counts were too low, 15 or so rarely observed V segments, including chromosome 9 orphons, were excluded from the earlier analysis of roughly 580 of the donors. In vitro tests confirmed that three of the cytomegalovirus-associated TCR beta chains recognize cytomegalovirus antigens. Several of the top co-occurrence clusters appeared to be linked to parvovirus B19, influenza, CMV and Epstein-Barr virus, according to a later analysis. According to a later genetic analysis, donors in an Asian-associated ancestry cluster had fewer N-insertions in productive TCRs than the roughly 670-donor mean. The study listed around 160 TCR beta chains as associated with cytomegalovirus. According to the authors, the approach could potentially be generalized to other disease states and immunological phenotypes. The presence/absence analyses assumed that sequencing depth was roughly uniform across donors, and that assumption may not be true. In a later analysis, TCR association rates were found to vary across HLA loci, with the most associated TCRs seen for DRB1 alleles and the fewest for HLA-C alleles.

The cohort was made up of about 610 healthy bone marrow donors. All cohort members were sampled while nominally healthy, although unrecorded immune exposures were likely present. The donor tested CMV seronegative, placing the donor among the 350 or so seronegative members of the cohort. Every donor gave a peripheral blood sample, and the peripheral blood mononuclear cells from that sample were used for TCR beta sequencing. The Qiagen DNeasy Blood Extraction Kit was used to extract genomic DNA from the blood cell samples. This TCR was sampled from a male donor in good health and CMV-seronegative. The rearrangement joined TRBV29-1 to TRBJ1-1; TRBD1 fits 7 bases in the junction. The sample was PBMCs. The CDR3 corresponds to CSVRDSGNTEAFF. The nucleotide sequence is TGCAGCGTGCGGGACAGCGGGAACACTGAAGCTTTCTTT.